The entry below gives a single T cell receptor (beta chain) sequence along with its context. This sample stems from a study of control samples from healthy donors and cancer patients. The CDR3 sequence is 15 residues long. From germline, CDR1 is SGHDT and CDR2 YYEEEE. After removal of 4 bases from V and 6 bases from J, the junction contained 8 bases not matched to a gene. The protocol was immunoSEQ multiplex PCR, while the TCRdb copy is restricted to in-frame clones and leaves out a portion. The sample yields fewer than 85,000 clones, 70% to 90% seen once. Sequencing was performed on blood. The sequence was obtained from a man aged 50-60 years in good health. The rearrangement joins TRBV5-6 to TRBJ1-5; 9 nucleotides line up with TRBD1. Here the CDR3 reads CASSHWTGAIQPQHF. DNA for the CDR3: TGTGCCAGCAGCCACTGGACAGGGGCGATTCAGCCCCAGCATTTT.